One sample yielded the 27 T cell receptor beta chains listed below, sequenced in a study of OX40 agonist ivuxolimab in advanced cancers. Some clones are missing from TCRdb's copy, which holds only in-frame ones; the method was immunoSEQ multiplex PCR. This table has some 46,000 clones, 89% appearing once. Material: CD4+ or CD8+ T cells sorted from blood, obtained in a trial of the OX40 agonist ivuxolimab. Every receptor here comes from an adult with an advanced solid tumor such as melanoma, head and neck, liver or kidney cancer.

This clone was seen more than once but under ten times. The rearrangement joins TRBV27 to TRBJ2-7, with D unclear. V was pared by 4 bases and J by 2 bases, with 9 bases between. This CDR3 region has 13 residues. Per the germline V gene, CDR1 is MNHEY and CDR2 is SMNVEV (reference sequence). CDR3 protein: CASSYSIAYEQYF. The CDR3, as DNA: TGTGCCAGCAGTTACTCGATAGCCTACGAGCAGTACTTC.

The chain couples TRBV4-1 to TRBJ2-1; 10 nucleotides align to TRBD2. The germline V gene has CDR1 MGHRA and CDR2 YSYEKL. The CDR3 is 17 residues long. With V trimmed by 4 bases and J by 9 bases, 15 bases remained unmatched. The CDR3 loop reads CASSLPRSGGARGEQFF. CDR3 bases: TGCGCCAGCAGCCTACCTCGAAGCGGGGGGGCCAGGGGTGAGCAGTTCTTC.

The rearrangement joins TRBV29-1 to TRBJ2-2; 7 bases agree with TRBD1. The trim removed 3 bases at V and 6 bases at J, leaving 13 bases unmatched. The germline CDR1 and CDR2 sequences are SQVTM and ANQGSEA. This CDR3 region has 16 residues. CDR3 residues: CSVDLGRGPWAGELFF. In DNA, the CDR3 is TGCAGCGTTGATTTGGGAAGGGGGCCATGGGCCGGGGAGCTGTTTTTT.

The V call is TRBV6-5, the J call TRBJ2-3; possibly TRBD2 for D (6 bases). From germline, CDR1 is MNHEY and CDR2 SVGAGI. The CDR3 loop spans 16 amino acids. The germline V and J ends were trimmed by 0 bases and 4 bases, with 14 bases remaining between them. The CDR3 sequence: CASSYSFAGRADTQYF. CDR3 sequence (DNA): TGTGCCAGCAGTTACTCTTTCGCGGGGCGGGCAGATACGCAGTATTTT.

The chain employs TRBV7-6 and TRBJ2-1, with 8 bases identical to TRBD2. The CDR3 runs 16 residues. Trimming cost V 1 base and J 0 bases; bases outside gene matches: 2. Germline CDR1 and CDR2: SGHVS and FNYEAQ. CDR3 loop: CASSLDAGGSYNEQFF. Written as DNA, the CDR3 is TGTGCCAGCAGCTTAGACGCGGGGGGCTCCTACAATGAGCAGTTCTTC.

J is TRBJ2-5 and V is TRBV13; 7 nucleotides agree with TRBD1. Unmatched junction bases numbered 4, after V lost 5 bases and J lost 4 bases. CDR3 size: 13 residues. CDR1 is PRHDT, CDR2 FYEKMQ, per germline (reference sequence). The CDR3 spells CASSTTGVETQYF. The CDR3 region has the DNA TGTGCCAGCAGCACTACAGGGGTAGAGACCCAGTACTTC.

The genes are TRBV27 and TRBJ1-6; D gene uncertain. The germline V gene has CDR1 MNHEY and CDR2 SMNVEV (reference sequence). The ends were cut back, 5 bases at V and 7 bases at J, with 9 bases in the middle. The CDR3 totals 13 residues. DNA of the CDR3: TGTGCCAGCAGTGTTTTAGGGAATTCACCCCTCCACTTT. Its protein is CASSVLGNSPLHF.

V is TRBV30 and J is TRBJ2-1; 10 nucleotides align to TRBD2. V trimming: 2 bases; J trimming: 8 bases; junction bases outside the gene matches: 12. The CDR3 has 16 amino acids. Germline V gene lookup returns CDR1 GTSNPN and CDR2 SVGIG (reference sequence). The CDR3 is CAWSWQAGGLVDEQFF. CDR3 DNA: TGTGCCTGGAGTTGGCAAGCGGGAGGGCTTGTGGATGAGCAGTTCTTC.

Details on this clone: In the same sample, other DNA sequences code for this CDR3. CDR3 amino acids: CASSIDGGTTDTQYF. CDR3 bases: TGTGCCAGTAGTATTGACGGGGGGACTACAGATACGCAGTATTTT. The rearrangement joins TRBV19 to TRBJ2-3; 7 bases line up with TRBD2. J was trimmed by 3 bases and V by 3 bases; bases with no gene match: 6. This CDR3 has 15 amino acids. Germline V gives CDR1 LNHDA, CDR2 SQIVND (reference sequence).

V is TRBV7-9 and J is TRBJ1-2; the D is unclear. V lost 5 bases to trimming and J lost 1 base, with 11 bases between them. Germline CDR1 SEHNR, CDR2 FQNEAQ (reference sequence). This CDR3 spans 14 amino acids. The CDR3 region is CASSAGMVNYGYTF. The CDR3 DNA sequence: TGTGCCAGCAGCGCTGGGATGGTTAACTATGGCTACACCTTC.

V and J are TRBV6-8 and TRBJ2-7, with D perhaps given as TRBD1 or TRBD2 (5 bases each). The CDR3 is made up of 16 amino acids. The ends were cut back, 1 base at V and 4 bases at J, with 17 bases in the middle. Germline-derived CDR1 and CDR2 are MNHGY and SAAAGT. The CDR3 sequence is CASSYFCRDGIYEQYF. For the CDR3, the DNA is TGTGCCAGCAGTTACTTCTGTAGGGACGGAATATACGAGCAGTACTTC.

V and J are TRBV19 and TRBJ2-7; TRBD2 might be the D (6 bases). V lost 8 bases to trimming and J lost 0 bases, with 17 bases between them. The CDR3 is made up of 15 amino acids. In germline, CDR1 is LNHDA, CDR2 SQIVND (reference sequence). The CDR3 sequence: CASSQAGYSSYEQYF. DNA for the CDR3: TGTGCCAGTTCTCAAGCGGGCTATAGCTCCTACGAGCAGTACTTC.

The genes are TRBV5-6 and TRBJ2-3; no clear D. V lost 3 bases, J lost 2 bases, and 1 base lay in between. In germline, CDR1 is SGHDT, CDR2 YYEEEE. The CDR3 is 11 residues long. The DNA for the CDR3 is TGTGCCAGCAGCTACACAGATACGCAGTATTTT. Encoded protein: CASSYTDTQYF.

This chain's CDR3 is CASSLGGGAYEQYF. In nucleotides, the CDR3 is TGTGCCAGCAGTTTGGGCGGGGGGGCCTACGAGCAGTACTTC. This chain uses TRBV28 with TRBJ2-7; the match to TRBD2 covers 9 bases. J gave up 2 bases and V 3 bases, and 2 bases lay outside the gene matches. Germline V gene data show CDR1 as MDHEN and CDR2 as SYDVKM. This CDR3 region has 14 residues.

This sequence joins TRBV7-3 and TRBJ1-4; TRBD1 aligns across 9 bases. With V trimmed by 5 bases and J by 6 bases, 7 bases remained unmatched. The CDR3 is 15 residues long. CDR1 and CDR2 (germline): SGHTA, FQGTGA. The CDR3: CASSATGGAYEKLFF. The CDR3 nucleotides read TGTGCCAGCAGCGCGACAGGGGGAGCCTATGAAAAACTGTTTTTT.

The chain is built from TRBV6-5 and TRBJ1-1; TRBD1 is a possible D gene (5 bases). V dropped 0 bases and J dropped 0 bases, with 5 bases sitting between them. CDR1 and CDR2 (germline): MNHEY, SVGAGI. This CDR3 has 14 amino acids. The CDR3 here is CASSYSRVNTEAFF. Written as DNA, the CDR3 is TGTGCCAGCAGTTACTCCAGGGTGAACACTGAAGCTTTCTTT.

This chain joins TRBV27 and TRBJ1-5; a weak D match, TRBD1 (6 bases). Germline-derived CDR1 and CDR2 are MNHEY and SMNVEV (reference sequence). The CDR3 consists of 16 residues. Trimming cost V 5 bases and J 0 bases, with 14 bases left between them. CDR3 residues: CASSLRGGYSNQPQHF. The CDR3 DNA is TGTGCCAGCAGTCTCAGGGGTGGCTATAGCAATCAGCCCCAGCATTTT.

J is TRBJ1-2 and V is TRBV5-8; TRBD1 is a possible D gene (6 bases). Germline V CDR1 and CDR2: SGHTS, YDEGEE. Trimming took off 1 base at V and 5 bases at J, with 15 bases between the two ends. CDR3 length: 15 residues. CDR3 nucleotides: TGTGCCAGCAGCTTGAGTTCAGGGGCCACGTATGGCTACACCTTC. Protein sequence: CASSLSSGATYGYTF.

V usage is TRBV6-5 and J usage is TRBJ1-4, with D perhaps matching TRBD1 (6 bases). CDR1 and CDR2 from the germline V gene are MNHEY and SVGAGI. The CDR3 has 15 amino acids. V lost 5 bases, J lost 7 bases, and 17 bases lay in between. The chain's CDR3 is CASSALDSLLEKLFF. CDR3 in DNA: TGTGCCAGCAGTGCCTTGGACAGCCTCCTTGAAAAACTGTTTTTT.

The chain couples TRBV21-1 to TRBJ2-7; the table gives TRBD2 as D, unverified against the DNA. TRBV21-1 is a documented pseudogene. CDR3 size: 14 residues. The CDR3 loop is CASSKVPGRDEQYF. CDR3 sequence (DNA): TGTGCCAGCAGCAAAGTTCCGGGAAGGGACGAGCAGTACTTC.

V gene TRBV9 combines with J gene TRBJ2-3; 7 bases match TRBD1. There are 16 residues in the CDR3. The ends lost 0 bases at V and 2 bases at J; junction bases unmatched: 6. CDR1 and CDR2 (germline): SGDLS, YYNGEE. The CDR3 nucleotides read TGTGCCAGCAGCGTAGATAGGGGGCGCCCCACAGATACGCAGTATTTT. Translated, it gives CASSVDRGRPTDTQYF. Filled out from reference TRBV9 and TRBJ2-3, the complete variable domain reads DSGVTQTPKHLITATGQRVTLRCSPRSGDLSVYWYQQSLDQGLQFLIQYYNGEERAKGNILERFSAQQFPDLHSELNLSSLELGDSALYFCASSVDRGRPTDTQYFGPGTRLTVL.

The chain recombines TRBV18 with TRBJ1-1; no reliable D call. CDR1 is KGHSH, CDR2 LQKENI, per germline. The CDR3 totals 15 residues. Deletions cut 3 bases from V and 7 bases from J, with 18 bases between. The CDR3 loop reads CASSPDDNPGGEAFF. CDR3 in DNA: TGTGCCAGCTCACCGGACGACAATCCAGGCGGTGAAGCTTTCTTT.

V usage is TRBV9 and J usage is TRBJ2-1; 10 bases agree with TRBD2. The V gene's germline CDR1 is SGDLS and CDR2 YYNGEE. The CDR3 runs to 15 residues. Trimming at V came to 4 bases and at J to 5 bases, leaving 6 bases not matched to a gene. CDR3 sequence (DNA): TGTGCCAGCAGCCAACGGACTAGCGGTAACAATGAGCAGTTCTTC. Its translation: CASSQRTSGNNEQFF.

The chain recombines TRBV5-1 with TRBJ2-2; no definite D call. V was cut by 0 bases and J by 8 bases, with 20 bases left in between. Per the germline V gene, CDR1 is SGHRS and CDR2 is YFSETQ. The CDR3 consists of 17 residues. The CDR3 protein is CASSLDRVSLPSGELFF. The CDR3, as DNA: TGCGCCAGCAGCTTGGATAGGGTCTCCCTCCCTTCAGGGGAGCTGTTTTTT.

The chain has TRBV7-6 and TRBJ2-1, with 9 bases fitting TRBD2. The CDR3 consists of 16 residues. V shed 5 bases and J 5 bases; nucleotides not matched to a gene: 10. Looked up from germline, CDR1 is SGHVS and CDR2 is FNYEAQ. Here the CDR3 reads CASSPTGTSLHNEQFF. CDR3 DNA sequence: TGTGCCAGCAGCCCTACCGGGACTAGCCTCCACAATGAGCAGTTCTTC.

The V gene is TRBV4-1, the J gene TRBJ2-7, with D uncertain. This CDR3 has 12 amino acids. Trimming took off 4 bases at V and 3 bases at J, with 7 bases between the two ends. Germline V CDR1 and CDR2: MGHRA, YSYEKL. CDR3 in DNA: TGCGCCAGCAGCCCAGGAAACTACGAGCAGTACTTC. Amino acid sequence: CASSPGNYEQYF.

V gene TRBV27 combines with J gene TRBJ1-3; D is perhaps TRBD1 (5 bases). V was cut by 5 bases and J by 1 base, with 21 bases left in between. The CDR3 totals 18 residues. From germline, CDR1 is MNHEY and CDR2 SMNVEV (reference sequence). CDR3 in amino acids: CASSRGDGGRVSGNTIYF. CDR3 coding DNA: TGTGCCAGCAGTCGAGGGGACGGAGGACGGGTATCTGGAAACACCATATATTTT.